The TCR beta chain described here comes from a study of long-term antiretroviral therapy in people with HIV. immunoSEQ v3.0 was run at survey level. The data were produced by immunoSEQ multiplex PCR, yet TCRdb's version contains in-frame clones alone and is incomplete. The sample contains under 50,000 clones, roughly 90% of which appear only once. Trimming took off 1 base at V and 0 bases at J, with 7 bases between the two ends. The CDR3 loop spans 15 amino acids. Germline V lookup: CDR1 SGHDT, CDR2 YYEEEE. The TCR originated in a woman aged 45 to 65 with HIV. The chain recombines TRBV5-6 with TRBJ1-4; TRBD1 is a possible D gene (5 bases). Specimen: unsorted PBMCs, collected 1.2 years after starting antiretroviral therapy. The CDR3 DNA reads as TGTGCCAGCAGCTTGCAGGGTGCAACTAATGAAAAACTGTTTTTT. Encoded protein: CASSLQGATNEKLFF.